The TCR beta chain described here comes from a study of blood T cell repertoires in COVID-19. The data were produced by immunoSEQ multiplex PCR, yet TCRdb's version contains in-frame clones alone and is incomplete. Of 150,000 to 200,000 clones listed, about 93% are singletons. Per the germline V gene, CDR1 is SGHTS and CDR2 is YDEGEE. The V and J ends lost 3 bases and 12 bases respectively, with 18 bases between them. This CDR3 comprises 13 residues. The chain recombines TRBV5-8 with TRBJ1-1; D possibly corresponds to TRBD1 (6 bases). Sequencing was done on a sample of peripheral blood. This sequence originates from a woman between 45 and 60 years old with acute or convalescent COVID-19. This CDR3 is CASSSTIVGGSFF. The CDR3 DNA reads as TGTGCCAGCAGCTCAACGATAGTAGGGGGATCTTTCTTT. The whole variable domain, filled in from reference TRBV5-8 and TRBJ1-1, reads EAGVTQSPTHLIKTRGQQATLRCSPISGHTSVYWYQQALGLGLQFLLWYDEGEERNRGNFPPRFSGRQFPNYSSELNVNALELEDSALYLCASSSTIVGGSFFGQGTRLTVV.